The entry below gives a single T cell receptor beta chain sequence along with its context. Looked up from germline, CDR1 is SGHAT and CDR2 is FQNNGV. Trimming left V 0 bases short and J 4 bases short, with 12 bases between. The length of the CDR3 is 15 residues. This record belongs to a study of cytomegalovirus exposure and HLA in healthy donors. Researchers ran the PCR with 60 Vbeta and 13 Jbeta primers. TCRdb's copy holds only in-frame clones and misses some; the assay was immunoSEQ multiplex PCR. The repertoire holds 100,000 to 120,000 clones, about four fifths seen once, with under 1.5% in the top ten.

This chain connects TRBV11-2 to TRBJ1-2, with D unclear. The receptor was isolated from a man aged 25 to 40 in good health and CMV-seronegative. Material: PBMCs. DNA of the CDR3: TGTGCCAGCAGCTTAGATTTGCAAGCCCCCTATGGCTACACCTTC. This translates into CASSLDLQAPYGYTF. Full variable domain (outside the CDR3, taken from reference TRBV11-2 and TRBJ1-2): EAGVAQSPRYKIIEKRQSVAFWCNPISGHATLYWYQQILGQGPKLLIQFQNNGVVDDSQLPKDRFSAERLKGVDSTLKIQPAKLEDSAVYLCASSLDLQAPYGYTFGSGTRLTVV.